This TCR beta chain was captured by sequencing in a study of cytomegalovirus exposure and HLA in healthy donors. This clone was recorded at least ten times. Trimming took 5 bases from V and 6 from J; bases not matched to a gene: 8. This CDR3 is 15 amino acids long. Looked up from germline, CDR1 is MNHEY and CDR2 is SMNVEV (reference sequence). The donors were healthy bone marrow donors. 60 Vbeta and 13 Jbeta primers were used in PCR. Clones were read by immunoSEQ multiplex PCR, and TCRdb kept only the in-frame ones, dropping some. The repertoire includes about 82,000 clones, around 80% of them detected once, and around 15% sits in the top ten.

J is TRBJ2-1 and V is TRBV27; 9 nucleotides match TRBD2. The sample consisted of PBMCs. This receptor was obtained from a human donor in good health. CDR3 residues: CASSPTGLAGNEQFF. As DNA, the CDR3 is TGTGCCAGCAGTCCGACGGGACTAGCAGGCAATGAGCAGTTCTTC.